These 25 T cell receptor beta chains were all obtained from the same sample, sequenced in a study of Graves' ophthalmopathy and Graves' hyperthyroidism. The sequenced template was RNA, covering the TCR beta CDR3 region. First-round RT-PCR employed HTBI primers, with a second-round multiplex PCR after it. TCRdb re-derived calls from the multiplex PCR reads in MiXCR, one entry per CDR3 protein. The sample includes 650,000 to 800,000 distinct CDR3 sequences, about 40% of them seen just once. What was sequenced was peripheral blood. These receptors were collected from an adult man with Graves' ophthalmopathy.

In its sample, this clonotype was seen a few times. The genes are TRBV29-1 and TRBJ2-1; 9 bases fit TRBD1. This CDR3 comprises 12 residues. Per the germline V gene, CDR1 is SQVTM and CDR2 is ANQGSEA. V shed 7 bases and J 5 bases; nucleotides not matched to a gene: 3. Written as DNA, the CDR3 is TGCAGCGCCGGGACAGGGAACAATGAGCAGTTCTTC. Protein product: CSAGTGNNEQFF.

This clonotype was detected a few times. Here the CDR3 reads CATSGGMGTQYF. The CDR3 DNA sequence: TGTGCCACTAGCGGGGGCATGGGGACCCAGTACTTC. The gene calls are TRBV15 and TRBJ2-5; 9 bases agree with TRBD2. CDR3 length equals 12 residues. Germline loops: CDR1 LNHNV, CDR2 YYDKDF (reference sequence). V lost 9 bases and J lost 7; bases outside the gene matches: 6.

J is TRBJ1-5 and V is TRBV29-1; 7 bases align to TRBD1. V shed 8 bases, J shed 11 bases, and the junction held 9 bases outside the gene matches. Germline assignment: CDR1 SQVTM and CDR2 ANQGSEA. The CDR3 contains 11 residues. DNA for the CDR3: TGCAGCTTAGGTACAGGGGACTCCCAGCATTTT. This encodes CSLGTGDSQHF.

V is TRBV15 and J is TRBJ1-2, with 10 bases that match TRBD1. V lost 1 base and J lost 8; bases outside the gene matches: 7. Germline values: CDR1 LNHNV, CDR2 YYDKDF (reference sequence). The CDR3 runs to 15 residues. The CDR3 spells CATSRGGQGHYGYTF. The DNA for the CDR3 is TGTGCCACCAGCAGAGGGGGACAGGGGCATTACGGCTACACCTTC.

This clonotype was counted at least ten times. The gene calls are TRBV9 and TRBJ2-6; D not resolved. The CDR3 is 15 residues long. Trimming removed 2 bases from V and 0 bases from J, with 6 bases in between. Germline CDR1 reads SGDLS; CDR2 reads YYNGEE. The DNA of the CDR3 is TGTGCCAGCAGCGTTGCCGTCTCTGGGGCCAACGTCCTGACTTTC. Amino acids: CASSVAVSGANVLTF.

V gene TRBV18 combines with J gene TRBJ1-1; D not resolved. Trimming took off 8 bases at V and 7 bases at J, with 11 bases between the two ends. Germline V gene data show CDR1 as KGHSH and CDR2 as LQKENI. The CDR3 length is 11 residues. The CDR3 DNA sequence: TGTGCCAGCCGCCTTCTCGGTGAAGCTTTCTTT. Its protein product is CASRLLGEAFF.

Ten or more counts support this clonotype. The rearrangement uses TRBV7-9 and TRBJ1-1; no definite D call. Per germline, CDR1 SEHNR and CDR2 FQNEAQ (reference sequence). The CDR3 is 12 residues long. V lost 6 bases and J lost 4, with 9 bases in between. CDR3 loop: CASRGEGTEAFF. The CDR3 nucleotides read TGTGCCAGCAGAGGTGAGGGCACTGAAGCTTTCTTT.

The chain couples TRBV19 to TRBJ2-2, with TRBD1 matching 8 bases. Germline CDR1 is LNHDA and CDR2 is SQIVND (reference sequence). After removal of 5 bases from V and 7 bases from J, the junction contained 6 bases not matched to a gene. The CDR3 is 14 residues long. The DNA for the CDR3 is TGTGCCAGTAGTCGACAGGGGAGGAGCGGGGAGCTGTTTTTT. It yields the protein CASSRQGRSGELFF.

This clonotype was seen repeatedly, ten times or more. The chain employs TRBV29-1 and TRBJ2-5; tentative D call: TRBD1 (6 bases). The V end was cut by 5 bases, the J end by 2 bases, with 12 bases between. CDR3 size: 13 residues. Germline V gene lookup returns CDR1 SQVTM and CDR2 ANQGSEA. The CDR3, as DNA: TGCAGCGTTAGACAGGTGCTACAAGAGACCCAGTACTTC. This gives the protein CSVRQVLQETQYF.

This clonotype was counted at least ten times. Here the CDR3 DNA reads TGTGCCAGCAGCCAGCCGGGACAGGGGATCCACGAGCAGTACTTC. It translates to CASSQPGQGIHEQYF. The J gene is TRBJ2-7, the V gene TRBV7-3; TRBD1 matches 10 bases. V shed 5 bases and J 5 bases; nucleotides not matched to a gene: 9. CDR3 length: 15 residues. Germline V CDR1 and CDR2: SGHTA, FQGTGA.

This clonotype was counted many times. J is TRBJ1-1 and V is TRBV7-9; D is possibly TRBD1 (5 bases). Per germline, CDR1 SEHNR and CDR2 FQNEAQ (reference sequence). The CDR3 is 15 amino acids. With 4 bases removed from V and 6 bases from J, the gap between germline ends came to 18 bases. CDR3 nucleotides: TGTGCCAGCAGCTCCCTTGGGGGGACGGGCGCTGAAGCTTTCTTT. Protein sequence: CASSSLGGTGAEAFF.

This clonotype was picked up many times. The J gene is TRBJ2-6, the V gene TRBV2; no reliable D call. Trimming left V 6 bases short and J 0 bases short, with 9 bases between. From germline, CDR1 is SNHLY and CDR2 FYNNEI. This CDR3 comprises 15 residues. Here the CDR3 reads CASRNHNSGANVLTF. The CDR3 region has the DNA TGTGCCAGCAGAAACCACAACTCTGGGGCCAACGTCCTGACTTTC. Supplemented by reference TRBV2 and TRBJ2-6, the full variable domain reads EPEVTQTPSHQVTQMGQEVILRCVPISNHLYFYWYRQILGQKVEFLVSFYNNEISEKSEIFDDQFSVERPDGSNFTLKIRSTKLEDSAMYFCASRNHNSGANVLTFGAGSRLTVL.

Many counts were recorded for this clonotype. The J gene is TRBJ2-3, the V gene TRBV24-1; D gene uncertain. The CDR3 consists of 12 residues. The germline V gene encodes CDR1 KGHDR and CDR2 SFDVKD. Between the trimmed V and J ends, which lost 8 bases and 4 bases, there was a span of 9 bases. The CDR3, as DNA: TGTGCCACCATCCCAGGTTCAGATACGCAGTATTTT. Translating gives CATIPGSDTQYF.

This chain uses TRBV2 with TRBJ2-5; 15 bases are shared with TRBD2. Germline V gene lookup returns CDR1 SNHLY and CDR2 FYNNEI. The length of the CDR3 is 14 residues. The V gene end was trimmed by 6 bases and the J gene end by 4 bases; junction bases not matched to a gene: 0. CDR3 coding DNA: TGTGCCAGCAGGGGACTAGCGGGGGGAGAGACCCAGTACTTC. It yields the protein CASRGLAGGETQYF.

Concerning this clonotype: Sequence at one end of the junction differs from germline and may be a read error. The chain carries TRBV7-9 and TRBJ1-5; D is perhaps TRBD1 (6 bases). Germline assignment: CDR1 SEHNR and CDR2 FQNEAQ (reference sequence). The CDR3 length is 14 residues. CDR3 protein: CASSQEVAGGPEHF. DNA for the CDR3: TGTGCCAGCAGCCAAGAGGTAGCGGGGGGGCCCGAGCATTTT.

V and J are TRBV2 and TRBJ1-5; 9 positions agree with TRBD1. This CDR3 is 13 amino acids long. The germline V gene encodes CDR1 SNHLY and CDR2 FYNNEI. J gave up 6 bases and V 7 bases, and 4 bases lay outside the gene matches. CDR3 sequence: CASMTGGGQPQHF. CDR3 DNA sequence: TGTGCCAGCATGACAGGGGGTGGTCAGCCCCAGCATTTT.

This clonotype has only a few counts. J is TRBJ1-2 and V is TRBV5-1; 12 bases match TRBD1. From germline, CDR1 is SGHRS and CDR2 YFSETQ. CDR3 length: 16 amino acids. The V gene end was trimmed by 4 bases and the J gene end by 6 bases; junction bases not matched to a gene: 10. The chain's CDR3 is CASSALPGTGGHGYTF. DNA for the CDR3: TGCGCCAGCAGCGCACTACCCGGGACAGGGGGCCATGGCTACACCTTC.

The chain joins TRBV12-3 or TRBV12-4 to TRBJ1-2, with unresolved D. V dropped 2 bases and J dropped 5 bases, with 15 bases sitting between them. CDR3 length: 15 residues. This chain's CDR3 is CASSLSSREEYGYTF. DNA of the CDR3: TGTGCCAGCAGTTTAAGTAGCCGCGAGGAGTATGGCTACACCTTC.

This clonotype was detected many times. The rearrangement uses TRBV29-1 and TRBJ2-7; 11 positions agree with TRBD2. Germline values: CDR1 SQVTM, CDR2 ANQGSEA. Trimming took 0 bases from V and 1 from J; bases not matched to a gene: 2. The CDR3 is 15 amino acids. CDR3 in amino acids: CSVEDLAGGSYEQYF. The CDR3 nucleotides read TGCAGCGTTGAAGATCTAGCGGGAGGATCCTACGAGCAGTACTTC.

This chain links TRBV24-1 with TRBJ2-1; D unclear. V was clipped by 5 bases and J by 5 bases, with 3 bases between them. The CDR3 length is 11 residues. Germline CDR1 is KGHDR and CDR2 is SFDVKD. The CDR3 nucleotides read TGTGCCACCAGTGGTCACAATGAGCAGTTCTTC. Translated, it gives CATSGHNEQFF.

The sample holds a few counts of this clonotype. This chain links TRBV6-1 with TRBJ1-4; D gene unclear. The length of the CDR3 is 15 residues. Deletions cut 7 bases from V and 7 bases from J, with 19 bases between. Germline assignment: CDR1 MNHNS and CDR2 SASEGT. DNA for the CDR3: TGTGCCAGCACTCGAGAGGAGGCCTCTGGTGAAAAACTGTTTTTT. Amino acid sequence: CASTREEASGEKLFF.

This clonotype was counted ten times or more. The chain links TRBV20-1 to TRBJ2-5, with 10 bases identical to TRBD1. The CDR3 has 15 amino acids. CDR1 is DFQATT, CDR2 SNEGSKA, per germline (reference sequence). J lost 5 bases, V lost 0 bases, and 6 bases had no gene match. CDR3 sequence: CSARDLGTGVETQYF. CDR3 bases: TGCAGTGCTAGAGATCTGGGGACAGGGGTGGAGACCCAGTACTTC.

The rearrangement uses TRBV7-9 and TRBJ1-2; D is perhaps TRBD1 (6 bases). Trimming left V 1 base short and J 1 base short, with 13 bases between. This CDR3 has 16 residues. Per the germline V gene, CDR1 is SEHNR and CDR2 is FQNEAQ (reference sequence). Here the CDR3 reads CASSLVAGASNYGYTF. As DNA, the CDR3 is TGTGCCAGCAGCTTAGTTGCAGGGGCCAGTAACTATGGCTACACCTTC.

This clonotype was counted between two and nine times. CDR3 nucleotide sequence: TGCAGTGCTAGGAGCTCCGCCCTTGGGGGGCGGGTTGAGGGCTACACCTTC. It is translated as CSARSSALGGRVEGYTF. The chain employs TRBV20-1 and TRBJ1-2, with TRBD1 as a possible D gene (6 bases). The CDR3 contains 17 residues. The germline gives CDR1 DFQATT, CDR2 SNEGSKA (reference sequence). Trimming removed 3 bases from V and 8 bases from J, with 28 bases in between.

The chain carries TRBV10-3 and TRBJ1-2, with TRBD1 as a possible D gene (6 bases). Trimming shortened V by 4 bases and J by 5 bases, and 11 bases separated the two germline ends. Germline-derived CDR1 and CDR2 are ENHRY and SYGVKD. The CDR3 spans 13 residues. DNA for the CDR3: TGTGCCATCAGTGCGGGGACAACGTATGGCTACACCTTC. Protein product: CAISAGTTYGYTF.